This TCR beta chain originates from a study of identical twins. General observations from the study: With monozygotic twins, out-of-frame TCR alpha sharing exceeded what models estimated. Reduced insertions were recorded for abundant cord blood beta clonotypes, with no such pattern in memory repertoires. Conclusions relied on cross-sectional statistical analysis, not following the same donors.

This clonotype was seen a handful of times. Its specificity is unknown. V trimming: 1 base; J trimming: 1 base; junction bases outside the gene matches: 6. CDR3 length equals 16 residues. CDR1 is LNHNV, CDR2 YYDKDF, per germline (reference sequence). Through template switching, a universal primer site was introduced, and the cDNA contained unique molecular identifiers. TCRdb processed the 5' RACE reads anew with MiXCR; each CDR3 protein has one entry. The sample has 450,000 or so distinct CDR3 sequences, about 14% seen once. This sample was also put to use in a study of yellow fever vaccine responses in identical twins.

The chain joins TRBV15 to TRBJ1-1; 7 bases fit TRBD1. The origin of this receptor is a woman aged 18 to 35 in good health. The specimen sequenced was CD4+ T cells sorted from blood. CDR3 sequence reads: CATSRATGWSNTEAFF. The CDR3, as DNA: TGTGCCACCAGCAGAGCGACAGGGTGGTCGAACACTGAAGCTTTCTTT.